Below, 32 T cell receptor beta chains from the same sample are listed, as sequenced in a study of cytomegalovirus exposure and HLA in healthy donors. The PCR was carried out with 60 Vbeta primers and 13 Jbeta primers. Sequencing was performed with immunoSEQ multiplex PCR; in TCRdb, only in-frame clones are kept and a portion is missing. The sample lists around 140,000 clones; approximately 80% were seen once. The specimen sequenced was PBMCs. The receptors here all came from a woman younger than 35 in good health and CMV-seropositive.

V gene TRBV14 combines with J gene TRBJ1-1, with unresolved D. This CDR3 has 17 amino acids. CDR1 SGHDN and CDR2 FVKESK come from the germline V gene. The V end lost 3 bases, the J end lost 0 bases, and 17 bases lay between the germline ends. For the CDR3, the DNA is TGTGCCAGCAGCCAGTACGGTTCCTCTTCAATGAACACTGAAGCTTTCTTT. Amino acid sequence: CASSQYGSSSMNTEAFF.

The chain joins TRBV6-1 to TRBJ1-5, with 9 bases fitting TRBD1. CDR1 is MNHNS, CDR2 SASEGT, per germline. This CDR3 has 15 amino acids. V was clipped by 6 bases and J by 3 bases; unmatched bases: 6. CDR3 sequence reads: CASRVDRGDNQPQHF. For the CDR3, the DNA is TGTGCCAGCAGGGTCGACAGGGGGGACAATCAGCCCCAGCATTTT.

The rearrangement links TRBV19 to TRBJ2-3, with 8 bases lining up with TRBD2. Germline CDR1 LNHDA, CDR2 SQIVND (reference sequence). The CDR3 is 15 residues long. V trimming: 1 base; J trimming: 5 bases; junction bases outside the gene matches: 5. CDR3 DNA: TGTGCCAGTAGTATAGGGCGGGGGGTCAAAGATACGCAGTATTTT. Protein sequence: CASSIGRGVKDTQYF.

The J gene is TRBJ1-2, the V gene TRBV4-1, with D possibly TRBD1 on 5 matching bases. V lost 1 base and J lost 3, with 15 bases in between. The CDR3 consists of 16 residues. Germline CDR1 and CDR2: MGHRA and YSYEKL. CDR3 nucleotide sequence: TGCGCCAGCAGCCAAGGGGGGGGGAAGGAGGACTATGGCTACACCTTC. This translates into CASSQGGGKEDYGYTF.

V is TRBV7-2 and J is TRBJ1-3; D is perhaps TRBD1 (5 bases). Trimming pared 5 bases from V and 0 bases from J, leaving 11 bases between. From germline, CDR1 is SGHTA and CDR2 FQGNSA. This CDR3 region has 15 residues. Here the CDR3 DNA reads TGTGCCAGCAGCCAAAGACAGTTCTCTGGAAACACCATATATTTT. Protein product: CASSQRQFSGNTIYF.

CDR3 residues: CASSSRLSRLRGNQPQHF. CDR3 nucleotide sequence: TGTGCCAGCAGCTCTCGACTCTCCCGGCTCAGGGGCAATCAGCCCCAGCATTTT. The chain combines TRBV5-6 with TRBJ1-5; possibly TRBD1 for D (5 bases). Per the germline V gene, CDR1 is SGHDT and CDR2 is YYEEEE. The CDR3 totals 18 residues. The V and J ends lost 3 bases and 2 bases respectively, with 21 bases between them.

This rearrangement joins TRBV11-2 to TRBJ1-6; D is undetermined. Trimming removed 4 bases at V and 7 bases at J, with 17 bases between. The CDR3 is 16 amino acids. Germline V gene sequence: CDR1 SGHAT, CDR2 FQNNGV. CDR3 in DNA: TGTGCCAGCAGCTCCCTACTTCCTTCAGGAAATTCACCCCTCCACTTT. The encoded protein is CASSSLLPSGNSPLHF.

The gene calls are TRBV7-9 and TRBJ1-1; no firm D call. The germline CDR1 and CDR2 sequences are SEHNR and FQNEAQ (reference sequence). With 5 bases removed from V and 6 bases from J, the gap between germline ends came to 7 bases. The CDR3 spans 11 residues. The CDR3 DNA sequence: TGTGCCAGCAGCCCCTCGGCTGAAGCTTTCTTT. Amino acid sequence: CASSPSAEAFF.

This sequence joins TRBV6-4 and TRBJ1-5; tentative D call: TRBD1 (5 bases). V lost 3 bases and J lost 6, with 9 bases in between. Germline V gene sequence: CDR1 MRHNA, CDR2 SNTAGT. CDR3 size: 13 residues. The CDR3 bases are TGTGCCAGCAGTGAGACAGAGAGTCAGCCCCAGCATTTT. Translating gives CASSETESQPQHF.

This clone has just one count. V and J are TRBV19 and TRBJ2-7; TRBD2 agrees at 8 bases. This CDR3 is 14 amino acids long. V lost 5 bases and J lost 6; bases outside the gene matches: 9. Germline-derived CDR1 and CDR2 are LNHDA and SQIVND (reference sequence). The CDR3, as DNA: TGTGCCAGTAGTGCACCCGGGACTAGGACCGAGCAGTACTTC. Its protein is CASSAPGTRTEQYF.

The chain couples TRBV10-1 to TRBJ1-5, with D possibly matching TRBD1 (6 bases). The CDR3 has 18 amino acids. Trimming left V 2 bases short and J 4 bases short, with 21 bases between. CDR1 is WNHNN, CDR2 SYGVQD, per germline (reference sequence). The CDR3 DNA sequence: TGCGCCAGCAGTGAGGAGGGGGGGGGCCGGGCCCTTAATCAGCCCCAGCATTTT. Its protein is CASSEEGGGRALNQPQHF.

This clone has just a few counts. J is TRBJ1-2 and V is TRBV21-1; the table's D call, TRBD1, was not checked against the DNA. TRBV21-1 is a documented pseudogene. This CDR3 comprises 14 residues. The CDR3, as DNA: TGTGCCAGCAGCAAAGATAACAGGGACTATGGCTACACCTTC. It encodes CASSKDNRDYGYTF.

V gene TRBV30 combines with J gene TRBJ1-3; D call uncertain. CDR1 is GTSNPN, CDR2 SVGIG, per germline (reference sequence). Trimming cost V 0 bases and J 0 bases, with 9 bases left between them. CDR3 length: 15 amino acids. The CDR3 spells CAWSVRGSSGNTIYF. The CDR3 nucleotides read TGTGCCTGGAGTGTACGTGGCAGCTCTGGAAACACCATATATTTT.

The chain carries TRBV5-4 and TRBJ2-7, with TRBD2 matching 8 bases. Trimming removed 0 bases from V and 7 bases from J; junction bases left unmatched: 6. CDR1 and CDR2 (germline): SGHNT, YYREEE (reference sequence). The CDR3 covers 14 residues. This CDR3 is CASSLELGRGEQYF. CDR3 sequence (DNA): TGTGCCAGCAGCTTGGAGCTCGGGAGGGGGGAGCAGTACTTC.

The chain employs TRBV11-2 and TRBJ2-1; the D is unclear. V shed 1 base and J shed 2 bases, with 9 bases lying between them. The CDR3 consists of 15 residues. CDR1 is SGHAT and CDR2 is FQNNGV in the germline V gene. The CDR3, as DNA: TGTGCCAGCAGCTTAGGAGGCGGAGCCTACAATGAGCAGTTCTTC. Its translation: CASSLGGGAYNEQFF.

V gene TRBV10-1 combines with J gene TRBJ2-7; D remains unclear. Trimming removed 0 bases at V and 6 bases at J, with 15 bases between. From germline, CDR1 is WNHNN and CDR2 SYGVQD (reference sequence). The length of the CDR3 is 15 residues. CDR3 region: CASSESTAGPGEQYF. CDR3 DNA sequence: TGCGCCAGCAGTGAGTCGACGGCAGGCCCCGGCGAGCAGTACTTC.

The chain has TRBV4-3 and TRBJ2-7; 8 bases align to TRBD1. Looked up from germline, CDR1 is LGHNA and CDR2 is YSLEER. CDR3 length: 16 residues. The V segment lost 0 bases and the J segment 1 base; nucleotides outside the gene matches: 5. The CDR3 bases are TGCGCCAGCAGCCAAGAAGACAGGGGCCTTTCCTACGAGCAGTACTTC. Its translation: CASSQEDRGLSYEQYF.

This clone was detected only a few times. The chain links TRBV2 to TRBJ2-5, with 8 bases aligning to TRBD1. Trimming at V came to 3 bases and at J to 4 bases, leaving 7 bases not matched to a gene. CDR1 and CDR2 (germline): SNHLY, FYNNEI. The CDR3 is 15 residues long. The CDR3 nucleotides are TGTGCCAGCAGTGATGGTCAGGGGGCACGAGAGACCCAGTACTTC. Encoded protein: CASSDGQGARETQYF.

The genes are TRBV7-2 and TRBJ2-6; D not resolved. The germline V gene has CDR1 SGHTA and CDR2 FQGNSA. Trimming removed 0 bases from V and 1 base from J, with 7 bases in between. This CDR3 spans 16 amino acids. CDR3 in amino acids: CASSLAQNSGANVLTF. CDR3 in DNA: TGTGCCAGCAGCTTAGCGCAGAATTCTGGGGCCAACGTCCTGACTTTC.

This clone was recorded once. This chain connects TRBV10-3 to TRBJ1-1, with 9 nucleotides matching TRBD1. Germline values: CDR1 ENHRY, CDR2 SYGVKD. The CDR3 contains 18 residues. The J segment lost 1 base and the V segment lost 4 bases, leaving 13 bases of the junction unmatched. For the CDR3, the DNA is TGTGCCATCAGTGGTCACAGGGGGCTTAAGAATGGGAACACTGAAGCTTTCTTT. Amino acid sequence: CAISGHRGLKNGNTEAFF.

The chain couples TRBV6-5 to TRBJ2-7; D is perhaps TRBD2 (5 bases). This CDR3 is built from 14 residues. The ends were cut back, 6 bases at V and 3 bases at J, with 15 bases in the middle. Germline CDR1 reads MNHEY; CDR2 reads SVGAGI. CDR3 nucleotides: TGTGCCAGCAGCGCAACCAGCGGACTCTACGAGCAGTACTTC. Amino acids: CASSATSGLYEQYF.

The CDR3 DNA follows: TGTGCCAGCAGTTACGATGGGACAGGGGACGAGCAGTACTTC. Its translation: CASSYDGTGDEQYF. The chain has TRBV6-5 and TRBJ2-7; TRBD1 matches at 10 bases. The V segment lost 2 bases and the J segment 5 bases; nucleotides outside the gene matches: 3. The CDR3 runs to 14 residues. The germline gives CDR1 MNHEY, CDR2 SVGAGI.

CDR3 region: CASSQATGLPYEQYF. The DNA for the CDR3 is TGCGCCAGCAGCCAGGCGACAGGCCTTCCCTACGAGCAGTACTTC. V is TRBV4-1 and J is TRBJ2-7, with D possibly being TRBD1 (6 bases). With 3 bases removed from V and 2 bases from J, the gap between germline ends came to 14 bases. This CDR3 is 15 amino acids long. Germline V gene lookup returns CDR1 MGHRA and CDR2 YSYEKL.

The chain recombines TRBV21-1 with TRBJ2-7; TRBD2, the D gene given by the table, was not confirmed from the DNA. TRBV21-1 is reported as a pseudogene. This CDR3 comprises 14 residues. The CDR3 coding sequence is TGTGCCAGCAACGGACTAGCGGCATCCTACGAGCAGTACTTC. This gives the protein CASNGLAASYEQYF.

As DNA, the CDR3 is TGTGCCAGCAGTTACTCCCTCTCCTACGAGCAGTACTTC. It translates to CASSYSLSYEQYF. V and J are TRBV6-5 and TRBJ2-7, with D unresolved. From germline, CDR1 is MNHEY and CDR2 SVGAGI. This CDR3 region has 13 residues. V lost 0 bases to trimming and J lost 0 bases, with 3 bases between them.

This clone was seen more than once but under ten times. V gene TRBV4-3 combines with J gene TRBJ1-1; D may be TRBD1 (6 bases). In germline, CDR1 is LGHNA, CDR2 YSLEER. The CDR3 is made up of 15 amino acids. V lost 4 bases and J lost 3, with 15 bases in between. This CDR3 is CASSPTQGLDTEAFF. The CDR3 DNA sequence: TGCGCCAGCAGCCCAACACAGGGCTTGGACACTGAAGCTTTCTTT.

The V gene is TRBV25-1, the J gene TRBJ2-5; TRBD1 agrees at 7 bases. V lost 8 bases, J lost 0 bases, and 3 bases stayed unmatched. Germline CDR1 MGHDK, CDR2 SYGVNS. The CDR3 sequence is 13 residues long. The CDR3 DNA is TGTGCCAGCGGGGACAGAAACCAAGAGACCCAGTACTTC. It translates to CASGDRNQETQYF.

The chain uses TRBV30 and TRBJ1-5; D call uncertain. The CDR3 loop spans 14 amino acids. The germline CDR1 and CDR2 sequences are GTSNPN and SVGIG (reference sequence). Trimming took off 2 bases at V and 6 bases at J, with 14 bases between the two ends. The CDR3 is CAWSLGTLTQPQHF. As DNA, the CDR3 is TGTGCCTGGAGTTTGGGCACACTGACTCAGCCCCAGCATTTT.

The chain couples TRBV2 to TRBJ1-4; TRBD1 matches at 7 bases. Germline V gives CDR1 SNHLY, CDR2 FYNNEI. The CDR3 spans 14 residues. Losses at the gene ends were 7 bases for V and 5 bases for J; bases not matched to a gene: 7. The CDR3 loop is CASTKTGHNEKLFF. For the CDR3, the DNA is TGTGCCAGCACCAAGACAGGGCACAATGAAAAACTGTTTTTT.

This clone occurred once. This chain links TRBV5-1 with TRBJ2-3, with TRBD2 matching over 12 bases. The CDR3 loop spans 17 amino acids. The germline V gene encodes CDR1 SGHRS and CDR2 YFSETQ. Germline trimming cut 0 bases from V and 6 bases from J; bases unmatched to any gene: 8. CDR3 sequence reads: CASSLGKTSGGGDTQYF. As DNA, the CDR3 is TGCGCCAGCAGCTTGGGGAAGACTAGCGGGGGCGGGGATACGCAGTATTTT.

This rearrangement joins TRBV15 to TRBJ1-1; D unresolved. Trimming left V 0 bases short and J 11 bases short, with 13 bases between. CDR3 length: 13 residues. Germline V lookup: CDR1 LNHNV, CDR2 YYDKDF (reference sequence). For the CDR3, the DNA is TGTGCCACCAGCAGAGATTGGGCGATTGCGGCTTTCTTT. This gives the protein CATSRDWAIAAFF.

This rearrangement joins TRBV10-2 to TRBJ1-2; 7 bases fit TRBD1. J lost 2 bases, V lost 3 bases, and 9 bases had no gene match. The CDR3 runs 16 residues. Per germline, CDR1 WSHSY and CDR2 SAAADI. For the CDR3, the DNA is TGCGCCAGCAGTGACTTCGATCCAGGGGGGAACTATGGCTACACCTTC. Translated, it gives CASSDFDPGGNYGYTF.